One and the same sample provided the 4 T cell receptor beta chains below, sequenced in a study of Graves' ophthalmopathy and Graves' hyperthyroidism. Amplifying from RNA transcripts, the study obtained TCR beta CDR3 regions. RT-PCR was first run with HTBI primers, then multiplex PCR in a second round. TCRdb analysed the multiplex PCR reads with MiXCR anew, one entry per CDR3 protein. The sample gives about 400,000 distinct CDR3 sequences, around 17% of which show up once; 1.6% is in the top ten. The sample was peripheral blood. These receptors came from a woman between 18 and 29 years old with Graves' ophthalmopathy.

The chain has TRBV20-1 and TRBJ2-2; 13 bases line up with TRBD2. The ends lost 4 bases at V and 7 bases at J; junction bases unmatched: 6. Germline loops: CDR1 DFQATT, CDR2 SNEGSKA (reference sequence). The CDR3 has 15 residues. CDR3 DNA sequence: TGCAGTGCTATTACTAGCGGGAGGGATAGCGGGGAGCTGTTTTTT. Translation gives CSAITSGRDSGELFF.

The sample holds many counts of this clonotype. This rearrangement joins TRBV6-2 or TRBV6-3 to TRBJ1-1; D not certain. The CDR3 is 11 amino acids. CDR1 MNHEY and CDR2 SVGEGT come from the germline V gene. Trimming left V 3 bases short and J 8 bases short, with 7 bases between. In DNA, the CDR3 is TGTGCCAGCAGTTATGGTATCGAAGCTTTCTTT. This codes for CASSYGIEAFF.

The sample holds many counts of this clonotype. The chain combines TRBV28 with TRBJ2-2, with D maybe TRBD2 (5 bases). Germline-derived CDR1 and CDR2 are MDHEN and SYDVKM. The CDR3 extends over 14 amino acids. V dropped 4 bases and J dropped 6 bases, with 12 bases sitting between them. CDR3 in amino acids: CASSSPRRPGELFF. Written as DNA, the CDR3 is TGTGCCAGCAGTTCTCCCCGGAGGCCCGGGGAGCTGTTTTTT.

This clonotype was observed at least ten times. The V and J genes are TRBV7-9 and TRBJ1-1, with a possible D match to TRBD1 (6 bases). The CDR3 has 14 amino acids. V was clipped by 5 bases and J by 1 base, with 11 bases between them. In germline, CDR1 is SEHNR, CDR2 FQNEAQ (reference sequence). The CDR3 DNA follows: TGTGCCAGCAGCCCTGACAGGCAGAACACTGAAGCTTTCTTT. Translation: CASSPDRQNTEAFF.